Below, 31 T cell receptor beta chains from the same sample are listed, as sequenced in a study of T cell responses to AZD1222 COVID-19 vaccine. This table comes from immunoSEQ multiplex PCR, and its TCRdb copy is limited to in-frame clones, with some not included. The sample carries fewer than 200,000 clones, 92% recorded once. The sample in question was peripheral blood, obtained on day 0 of MenACWY control vaccination. The receptors come from an adult in good health.

The chain is built from TRBV19 and TRBJ2-7; tentative D call: TRBD2 (5 bases). Deletions cut 1 base from V and 3 bases from J, with 10 bases between. This CDR3 is 14 amino acids long. Germline lookup yields CDR1 LNHDA and CDR2 SQIVND (reference sequence). The CDR3 bases are TGTGCCAGTAGTATAGGGAACGGAGGCTACGAGCAGTACTTC. Translation gives CASSIGNGGYEQYF.

V gene TRBV7-9 combines with J gene TRBJ2-7; TRBD1 is a possible D gene (6 bases). CDR3 length equals 15 residues. Trimming left V 5 bases short and J 3 bases short, with 17 bases between. Per germline, CDR1 SEHNR and CDR2 FQNEAQ (reference sequence). CDR3 region: CASSHTTKGGYEQYF. Written as DNA, the CDR3 is TGTGCCAGCAGCCACACCACGAAAGGGGGCTACGAGCAGTACTTC.

The V gene is TRBV19, the J gene TRBJ2-1, with D tentatively TRBD2 (6 bases). V gave up 6 bases and J gave up 4 bases, with 10 bases separating them. The germline V gene encodes CDR1 LNHDA and CDR2 SQIVND (reference sequence). The CDR3 extends over 13 amino acids. The CDR3 DNA reads as TGTGCCAGTAGACTAGCTCTATACAATGAGCAGTTCTTC. Amino acids: CASRLALYNEQFF.

Here the CDR3 DNA reads TGTGCCTGGGGCAAGCGGGAACGGTCGGAGCAGTACTTC. Residues: CAWGKRERSEQYF. The gene calls are TRBV30 and TRBJ2-7; 7 positions match TRBD2. The CDR3 is 13 amino acids. Looked up from germline, CDR1 is GTSNPN and CDR2 is SVGIG (reference sequence). Unmatched junction bases numbered 11, after V lost 5 bases and J lost 7 bases.

This clone has a single count. The rearrangement uses TRBV6-1 and TRBJ2-1; possibly TRBD2 for D (6 bases). CDR3 length: 13 residues. V was shortened by 3 bases and J by 4 bases, with 7 bases between the two germline ends. CDR1 is MNHNS, CDR2 SASEGT, per germline. CDR3 nucleotides: TGTGCCAGCAGTGATGGAGGGTACAATGAGCAGTTCTTC. This translates into CASSDGGYNEQFF.

The chain combines TRBV5-1 with TRBJ2-2; 8 positions match TRBD1. The CDR3 is 16 residues long. The J segment lost 0 bases and the V segment lost 2 bases, leaving 3 bases of the junction unmatched. The germline V gene has CDR1 SGHRS and CDR2 YFSETQ. DNA of the CDR3: TGCGCCAGCAGCTTAAAGGGACAGGCGAACACCGGGGAGCTGTTTTTT. Translated: CASSLKGQANTGELFF.

Remarks on this clone: The germline gene is not matched at one end of the junction; a read error may be the cause. This chain links TRBV7-9 with TRBJ1-2; weak D call: TRBD1 (5 bases). Germline-derived CDR1 and CDR2 are SEHNR and FQNEAQ (reference sequence). CDR3 size: 11 residues. This chain's CDR3 is CASSLVGAWAF. The CDR3 nucleotides read TGTGCCAGCAGCTTAGTAGGGGCTTGGGCCTTC.

The rearrangement uses TRBV12-3 or TRBV12-4 and TRBJ1-6; a possible D gene is TRBD1 (5 bases). Trimming stripped 9 bases from V and 9 bases from J, with 15 bases between. The CDR3 is made up of 13 amino acids. The CDR3 loop is CASSPGRGSPLHF. CDR3 DNA: TGTGCCAGTAGTCCAGGGAGAGGTTCACCCCTCCACTTT.

The gene calls are TRBV3-1 (or the pseudogene TRBV3-2) and TRBJ1-3; D not certain. The ends were cut back, 1 base at V and 5 bases at J, with 21 bases in the middle. This CDR3 is 18 amino acids long. The germline CDR1 and CDR2 sequences are LGHDT and YNNKEL (reference sequence). The CDR3 loop is CASSQGYSPPAPRNTIYF. In DNA form, the CDR3 reads TGTGCCAGCAGCCAAGGATACTCCCCCCCGGCCCCAAGAAACACCATATATTTT.

This clone was picked up one time. This chain connects TRBV5-6 to TRBJ2-5; unclear D gene. Germline lookup yields CDR1 SGHDT and CDR2 YYEEEE. V was cut by 6 bases and J by 3 bases, with 9 bases left in between. The CDR3 contains 12 residues. The DNA for the CDR3 is TGTGCCAGCACCCTGAGAGAAGAGACCCAGTACTTC. Encoded protein: CASTLREETQYF.

The chain is built from TRBV4-2 and TRBJ1-1; D may be TRBD1 (5 bases). The V end was cut by 2 bases, the J end by 6 bases, with 16 bases between. The germline V gene has CDR1 LGHNA and CDR2 YNFKEQ. The CDR3 is 15 residues long. The CDR3 protein is CASSQKEHLGAEAFF. For the CDR3, the DNA is TGTGCCAGCAGCCAAAAAGAACACCTGGGGGCTGAAGCTTTCTTT.

The V and J genes are TRBV27 and TRBJ1-1; a possible D gene is TRBD1 (6 bases). The CDR3 contains 15 residues. CDR1 is MNHEY and CDR2 is SMNVEV in the germline V gene (reference sequence). Trimming took 5 bases from V and 5 from J, leaving 18 bases between them. This CDR3 reads CASSHPPSRGTEAFF. For the CDR3, the DNA is TGTGCCAGCAGTCACCCCCCTAGTAGGGGGACTGAAGCTTTCTTT.

CDR3 in DNA: TGTGCCAGCAGCTTAGAAGGGGGCACTGAAGCTTTCTTT. Protein sequence: CASSLEGGTEAFF. V gene TRBV7-9 combines with J gene TRBJ1-1; D might be TRBD1 (6 bases). V gave up 1 base and J gave up 4 bases, with 7 bases separating them. CDR1 and CDR2 (germline): SEHNR, FQNEAQ (reference sequence). This CDR3 has 13 residues.

The chain has TRBV9 and TRBJ1-2; D gene ambiguous. This CDR3 comprises 14 residues. CDR1 and CDR2 (germline): SGDLS, YYNGEE. V lost 3 bases and J 8 bases, leaving 17 bases between the germline ends. The CDR3 is CASSAGLDMGGYTF. In DNA, the CDR3 is TGTGCCAGCAGCGCGGGCTTGGATATGGGAGGCTACACCTTC.

The chain joins TRBV2 to TRBJ1-1; TRBD1 is a possible D gene (6 bases). The V end was cut by 11 bases, the J end by 1 base, with 17 bases between. This CDR3 has 14 amino acids. Germline values: CDR1 SNHLY, CDR2 FYNNEI. The CDR3, as DNA: TGTGCCGACCAGCGGACAGTATCGAACACTGAAGCTTTCTTT. Its protein product is CADQRTVSNTEAFF.

The chain is built from TRBV10-3 and TRBJ1-5; D uncertain. The CDR3 runs 14 residues. Germline V lookup: CDR1 ENHRY, CDR2 SYGVKD. Trimming left V 4 bases short and J 3 bases short, with 10 bases between. CDR3 amino acids: CAISGTGNNQPQHF. CDR3 nucleotide sequence: TGTGCCATCAGTGGGACGGGGAACAATCAGCCCCAGCATTTT.

The V gene is TRBV6-2 or TRBV6-3, the J gene TRBJ2-2; 8 bases align to TRBD1. CDR1 and CDR2 from the germline V gene are MNHEY and SVGEGT. With V trimmed by 2 bases and J by 1 base, 9 bases remained unmatched. The length of the CDR3 is 18 residues. CDR3 amino acids: CASSYPDRDPLNTGELFF. The CDR3 bases are TGTGCCAGCAGTTACCCGGACAGGGATCCTCTGAACACCGGGGAGCTGTTTTTT.

The chain is built from TRBV2 and TRBJ2-6; perhaps TRBD2 as D (6 bases). CDR1 and CDR2 (germline): SNHLY, FYNNEI. V dropped 3 bases and J dropped 2 bases, with 8 bases sitting between them. The length of the CDR3 is 15 residues. CDR3 region: CASSEAGTGANVLTF. The CDR3 coding sequence is TGTGCCAGCAGTGAGGCGGGAACTGGGGCCAACGTCCTGACTTTC.

The V call is TRBV11-3, the J call TRBJ1-1; D is ambiguous. Germline values: CDR1 SGHNT, CDR2 YENEEA. Trimming took off 6 bases at V and 4 bases at J, with 12 bases between the two ends. The CDR3 extends over 13 amino acids. The CDR3 nucleotides are TGTGCCAGCAGTTTCACATTCGGCACTGAAGCTTTCTTT. The encoded protein is CASSFTFGTEAFF. The full variable domain, rest sourced from reference TRBV11-3 and TRBJ1-1, is EAGVVQSPRYKIIEKKQPVAFWCNPISGHNTLYWYLQNLGQGPELLIRYENEEAVDDSQLPKDRFSAERLKGVDSTLKIQPAELGDSAVYLCASSFTFGTEAFFGQGTRLTVV.

The chain has TRBV19 and TRBJ1-5; possible D gene TRBD1, 6 bases. This CDR3 has 15 residues. Trimming took off 1 base at V and 7 bases at J, with 14 bases between the two ends. The germline V gene encodes CDR1 LNHDA and CDR2 SQIVND (reference sequence). The CDR3 loop is CASSIGLGGRQPQHF. The CDR3 DNA reads TGTGCCAGTAGTATAGGTTTGGGGGGCCGGCAGCCCCAGCATTTT.

The chain links TRBV5-1 to TRBJ1-3, with a possible D match to TRBD1 (5 bases). Germline loops: CDR1 SGHRS, CDR2 YFSETQ. The CDR3 totals 14 residues. The V end lost 3 bases, the J end lost 0 bases, and 7 bases lay between the germline ends. The CDR3 DNA reads TGCGCCAGCAGCTCAGGGTTCTCTGGAAACACCATATATTTT. Its protein product is CASSSGFSGNTIYF.

The chain employs TRBV5-6 and TRBJ1-5; no clear D. Per the germline V gene, CDR1 is SGHDT and CDR2 is YYEEEE. This CDR3 has 16 residues. Trimming pared 0 bases from V and 2 bases from J, leaving 12 bases between. The CDR3 DNA reads as TGTGCCAGCAGCTTGGGGGGAGGGTCGGGCAATCAGCCCCAGCATTTT. This translates into CASSLGGGSGNQPQHF.

This sequence joins TRBV7-9 and TRBJ2-7, with 8 bases lining up with TRBD1. The V segment lost 5 bases and the J segment 3 bases; nucleotides outside the gene matches: 15. This CDR3 region has 17 residues. Germline V CDR1 and CDR2: SEHNR, FQNEAQ (reference sequence). The CDR3 nucleotides read TGTGCCAGCAGCCTATCCCAGGGGGCTCGGGGCATCTACGAGCAGTACTTC. This codes for CASSLSQGARGIYEQYF.

The rearrangement joins TRBV6-5 to TRBJ1-1; D possibly corresponds to TRBD1 (6 bases). Per the germline V gene, CDR1 is MNHEY and CDR2 is SVGAGI. The CDR3 loop spans 14 amino acids. Trimming left V 5 bases short and J 8 bases short, with 18 bases between. The CDR3 DNA reads TGTGCCAGCAGTATCCAGGGGTCCCTTGTGGAAGCTTTCTTT. Translated: CASSIQGSLVEAFF.

This chain links TRBV25-1 with TRBJ1-1, with 8 bases matching TRBD1. With V trimmed by 4 bases and J by 1 base, 5 bases remained unmatched. The germline gives CDR1 MGHDK, CDR2 SYGVNS. CDR3 size: 15 residues. In nucleotides, the CDR3 is TGTGCCAGCAGTGTGACAGGGGTCTCGAACACTGAAGCTTTCTTT. Protein sequence: CASSVTGVSNTEAFF.

The V and J genes are TRBV29-1 and TRBJ2-7; TRBD1 is a possible D gene (6 bases). CDR1 and CDR2 (germline): SQVTM, ANQGSEA. Trimming stripped 7 bases from V and 7 bases from J, with 14 bases between. The CDR3 totals 11 residues. DNA for the CDR3: TGCAGCGCACGACAGGCCGTTGAGCAGTACTTC. It specifies CSARQAVEQYF.

On this clone itself: Other DNA sequences from this sample encode an identical CDR3 as well. This chain uses TRBV19 with TRBJ1-5; D possibly corresponds to TRBD1 (5 bases). Looked up from germline, CDR1 is LNHDA and CDR2 is SQIVND (reference sequence). CDR3 length: 14 amino acids. V was shortened by 6 bases and J by 1 base, with 10 bases between the two germline ends. CDR3 sequence (DNA): TGTGCCAGTAGCCTCCGGGACAGCAATCAGCCCCAGCATTTT. It is translated as CASSLRDSNQPQHF.

The rearrangement joins TRBV7-2 to TRBJ1-2, with D possibly TRBD1 on 6 matching bases. In germline, CDR1 is SGHTA, CDR2 FQGNSA. The germline V and J ends were trimmed by 1 base and 3 bases, with 12 bases remaining between them. The CDR3 spans 15 residues. The CDR3 reads CASSLGRGADYGYTF. The CDR3 coding sequence is TGTGCCAGCAGCTTAGGCCGGGGGGCTGACTATGGCTACACCTTC.

This clone appeared once. The V and J genes are TRBV7-9 and TRBJ1-1; D is ambiguous. The CDR3 covers 14 residues. Trimming removed 7 bases at V and 1 base at J, with 13 bases between. From germline, CDR1 is SEHNR and CDR2 FQNEAQ (reference sequence). The CDR3 DNA is TGTGCCAGCACCGACCGGACCGCGAACACTGAAGCTTTCTTT. Amino acids: CASTDRTANTEAFF.

The chain employs TRBV6-5 and TRBJ1-1; no clear D. In germline, CDR1 is MNHEY, CDR2 SVGAGI. The CDR3 spans 13 residues. The V end lost 4 bases, the J end lost 3 bases, and 9 bases lay between the germline ends. This chain's CDR3 is CASSFSDDTEAFF. The CDR3 DNA follows: TGTGCCAGCAGTTTTTCAGATGACACTGAAGCTTTCTTT.

The chain carries TRBV19 and TRBJ1-6; tentative D call: TRBD1 (6 bases). Germline V CDR1 and CDR2: LNHDA, SQIVND (reference sequence). There are 15 residues in the CDR3. The V gene lost 3 bases and the J gene lost 14 bases, with 20 bases spanning the gap. Here the CDR3 DNA reads TGTGCCAGTAGTATGGGGGCCAGAATGGGGTCTTCCCTCCACTTT. Translation: CASSMGARMGSSLHF.